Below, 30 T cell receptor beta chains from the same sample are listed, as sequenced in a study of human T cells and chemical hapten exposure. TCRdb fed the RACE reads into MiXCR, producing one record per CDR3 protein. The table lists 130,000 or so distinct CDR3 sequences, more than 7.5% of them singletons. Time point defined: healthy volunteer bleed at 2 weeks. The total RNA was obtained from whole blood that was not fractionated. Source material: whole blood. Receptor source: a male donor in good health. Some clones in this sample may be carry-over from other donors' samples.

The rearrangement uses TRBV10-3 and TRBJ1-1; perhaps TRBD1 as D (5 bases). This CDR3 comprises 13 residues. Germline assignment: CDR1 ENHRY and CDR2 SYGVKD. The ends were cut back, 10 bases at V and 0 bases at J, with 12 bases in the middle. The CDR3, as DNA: TGTGCCAACGCAGACAGCTTGAACACTGAAGCTTTCTTT. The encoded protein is CANADSLNTEAFF.

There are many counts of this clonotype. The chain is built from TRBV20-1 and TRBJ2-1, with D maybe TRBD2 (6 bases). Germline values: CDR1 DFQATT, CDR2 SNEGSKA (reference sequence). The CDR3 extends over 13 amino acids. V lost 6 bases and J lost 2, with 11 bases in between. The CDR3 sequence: CSAPTRPYNEQFF. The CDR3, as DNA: TGCAGTGCCCCGACTAGACCCTACAATGAGCAGTTCTTC.

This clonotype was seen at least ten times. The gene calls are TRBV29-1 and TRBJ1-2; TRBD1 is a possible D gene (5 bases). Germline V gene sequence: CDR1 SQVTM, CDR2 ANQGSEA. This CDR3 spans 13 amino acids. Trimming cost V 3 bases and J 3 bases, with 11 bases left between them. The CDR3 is CSVDREQDYGYTF. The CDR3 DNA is TGCAGCGTTGATAGGGAACAGGACTATGGCTACACCTTC. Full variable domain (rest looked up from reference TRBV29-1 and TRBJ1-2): SAVISQKPSRDICQRGTSLTIQCQVDSQVTMMFWYRQQPGQSLTLIATANQGSEATYESGFVIDKFPISRPNLTFSTLTVSNMSPEDSSIYLCSVDREQDYGYTFGSGTRLTVV.

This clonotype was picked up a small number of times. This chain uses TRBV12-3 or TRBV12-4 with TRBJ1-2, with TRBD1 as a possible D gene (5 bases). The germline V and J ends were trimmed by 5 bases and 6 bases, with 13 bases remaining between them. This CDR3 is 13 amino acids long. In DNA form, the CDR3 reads TGTGCCAGCAGTGCAACAGGAACCGATGGCTACACCTTC. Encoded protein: CASSATGTDGYTF.

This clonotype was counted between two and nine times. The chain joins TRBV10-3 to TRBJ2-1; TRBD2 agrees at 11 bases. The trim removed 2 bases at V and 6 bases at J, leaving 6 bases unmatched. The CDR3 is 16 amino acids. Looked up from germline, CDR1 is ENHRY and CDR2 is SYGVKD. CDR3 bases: TGTGCCATCAGTGAGAAGACTAGCGGGGCCGTCAATGAGCAGTTCTTC. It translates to CAISEKTSGAVNEQFF.

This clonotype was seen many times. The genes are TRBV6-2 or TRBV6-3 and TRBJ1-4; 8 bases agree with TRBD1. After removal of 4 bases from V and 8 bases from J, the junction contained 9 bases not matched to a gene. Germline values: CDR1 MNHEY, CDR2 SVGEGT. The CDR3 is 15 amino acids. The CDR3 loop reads CASSSAFGQGEKLFF. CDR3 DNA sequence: TGTGCCAGCAGTTCGGCTTTCGGACAGGGCGAAAAACTGTTTTTT.

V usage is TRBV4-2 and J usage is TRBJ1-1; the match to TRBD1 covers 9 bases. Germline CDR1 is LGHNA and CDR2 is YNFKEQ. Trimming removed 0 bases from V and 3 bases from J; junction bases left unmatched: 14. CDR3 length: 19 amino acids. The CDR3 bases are TGTGCCAGCAGCCAAGATCTCTACAGGGGGCTTCCGTGGGACACTGAAGCTTTCTTT. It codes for CASSQDLYRGLPWDTEAFF.

The CDR3 sequence is CASSALETQYF. CDR3 bases: TGTGCCAGCAGTGCTCTGGAGACCCAGTACTTC. The chain links TRBV6-1 to TRBJ2-5, with D uncertain. The germline V and J ends were trimmed by 4 bases and 5 bases, with 5 bases remaining between them. In germline, CDR1 is MNHNS, CDR2 SASEGT. The CDR3 spans 11 residues.

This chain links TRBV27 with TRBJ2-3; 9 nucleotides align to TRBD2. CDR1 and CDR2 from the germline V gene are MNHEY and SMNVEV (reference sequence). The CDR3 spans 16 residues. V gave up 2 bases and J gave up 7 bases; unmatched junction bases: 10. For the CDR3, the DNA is TGTGCCAGCAGTTTACTTAGCGGGGGATTGGGGAATACGCAGTATTTT. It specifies CASSLLSGGLGNTQYF.

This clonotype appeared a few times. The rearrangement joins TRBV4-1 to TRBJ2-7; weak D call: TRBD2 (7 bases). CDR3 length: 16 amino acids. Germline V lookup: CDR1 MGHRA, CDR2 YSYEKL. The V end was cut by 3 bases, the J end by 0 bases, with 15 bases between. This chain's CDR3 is CASSQGRGASSYEQYF. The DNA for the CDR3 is TGCGCCAGCAGCCAGGGCCGGGGGGCCAGCTCCTACGAGCAGTACTTC.

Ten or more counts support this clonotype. CDR3 protein: CASSLEGRETWEQYF. Written as DNA, the CDR3 is TGCGCCAGCAGCTTGGAGGGACGGGAGACGTGGGAGCAGTACTTC. This rearrangement joins TRBV5-1 to TRBJ2-7, with D possibly TRBD2 on 6 matching bases. CDR1 is SGHRS, CDR2 YFSETQ, per germline. Trimming stripped 0 bases from V and 7 bases from J, with 17 bases between. The CDR3 runs 15 residues.

The CDR3 coding sequence is TGCGCCAGCAGCTTGGACCTAGCGGGAGGAAGCACAGATACGCAGTATTTT. This gives the protein CASSLDLAGGSTDTQYF. The V and J genes are TRBV5-1 and TRBJ2-3; the match to TRBD2 covers 11 bases. V gave up 0 bases and J gave up 0 bases; unmatched junction bases: 3. The CDR3 contains 17 residues. The germline V gene encodes CDR1 SGHRS and CDR2 YFSETQ.

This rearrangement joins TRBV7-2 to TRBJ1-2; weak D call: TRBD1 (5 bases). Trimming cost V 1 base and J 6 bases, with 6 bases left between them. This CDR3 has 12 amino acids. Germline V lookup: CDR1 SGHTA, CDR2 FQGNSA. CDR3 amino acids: CASSLVGDGYTF. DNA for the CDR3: TGTGCCAGCAGCTTAGTAGGGGATGGCTACACCTTC.

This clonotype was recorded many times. The CDR3 bases are TGTGCCAGCAGTATTTGGGGAGAAAAACTGTTTTTT. Translated, it gives CASSIWGEKLFF. The rearrangement links TRBV5-5 to TRBJ1-4; no clear D gene. V was trimmed by 5 bases and J by 8 bases, leaving 10 bases between them. Germline CDR1 reads SGHKS; CDR2 reads YYEKEE (reference sequence). The length of the CDR3 is 12 residues.

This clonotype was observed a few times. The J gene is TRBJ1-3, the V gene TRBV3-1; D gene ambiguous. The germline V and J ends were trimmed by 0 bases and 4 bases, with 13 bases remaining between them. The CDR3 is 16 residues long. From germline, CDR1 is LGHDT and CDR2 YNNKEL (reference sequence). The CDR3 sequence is CASSQDRPGTGNTIYF. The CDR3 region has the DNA TGTGCCAGCAGCCAAGATCGGCCGGGAACAGGAAACACCATATATTTT.

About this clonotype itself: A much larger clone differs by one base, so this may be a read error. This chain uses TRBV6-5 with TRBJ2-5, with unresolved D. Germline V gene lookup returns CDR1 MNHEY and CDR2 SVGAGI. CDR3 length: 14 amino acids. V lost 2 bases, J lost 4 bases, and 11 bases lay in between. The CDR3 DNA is TGTGCCAGCAGTTACCGACATGGTGGAGAGACCCAGTACTTC. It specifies CASSYRHGGETQYF.

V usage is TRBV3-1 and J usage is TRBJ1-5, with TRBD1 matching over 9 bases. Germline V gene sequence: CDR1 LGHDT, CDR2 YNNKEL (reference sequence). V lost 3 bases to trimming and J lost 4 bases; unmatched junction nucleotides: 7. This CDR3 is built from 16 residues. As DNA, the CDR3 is TGTGCCAGCAGCCACGGGACAGGGCGTCGTAATCAGCCCCAGCATTTT. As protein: CASSHGTGRRNQPQHF.

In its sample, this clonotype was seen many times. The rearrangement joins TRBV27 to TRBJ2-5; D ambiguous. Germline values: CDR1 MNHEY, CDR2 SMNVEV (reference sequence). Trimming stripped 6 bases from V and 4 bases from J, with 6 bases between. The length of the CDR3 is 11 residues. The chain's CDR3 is CASRGSETQYF. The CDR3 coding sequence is TGTGCCAGCAGAGGGTCAGAGACCCAGTACTTC.

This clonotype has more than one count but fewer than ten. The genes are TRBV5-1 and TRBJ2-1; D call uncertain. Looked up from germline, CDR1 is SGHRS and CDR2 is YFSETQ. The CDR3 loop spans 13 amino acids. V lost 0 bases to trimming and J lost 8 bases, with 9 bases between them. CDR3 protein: CASSLARADEQFF. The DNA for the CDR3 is TGCGCCAGCAGCTTGGCCCGAGCCGATGAGCAGTTCTTC.

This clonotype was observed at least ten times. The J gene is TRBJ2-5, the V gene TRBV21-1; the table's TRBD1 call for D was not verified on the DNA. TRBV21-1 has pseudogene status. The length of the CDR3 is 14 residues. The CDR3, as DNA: TGTGCCAGCAGCAAAGAACAGGAAGAAGAGACCCAGTACTTC. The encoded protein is CASSKEQEEETQYF.

CDR3 bases: TGTGCCAGCAGGCCTAGCGGGATCACCGGGGAGCTGTTTTTT. It yields the protein CASRPSGITGELFF. The chain is built from TRBV6-2 or TRBV6-3 and TRBJ2-2; 9 nucleotides align to TRBD2. Looked up from germline, CDR1 is MNHEY and CDR2 is SVGEGT. The junction had 3 bases not matched to a gene; V was cut back by 6 bases and J by 4 bases. This CDR3 spans 14 amino acids.

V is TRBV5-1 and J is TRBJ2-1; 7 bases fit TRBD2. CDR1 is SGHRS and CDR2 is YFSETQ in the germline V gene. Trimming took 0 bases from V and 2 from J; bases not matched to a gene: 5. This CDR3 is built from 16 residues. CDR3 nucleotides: TGCGCCAGCAGCTTGGTCGGGGGAGGGCCCTACAATGAGCAGTTCTTC. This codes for CASSLVGGGPYNEQFF.

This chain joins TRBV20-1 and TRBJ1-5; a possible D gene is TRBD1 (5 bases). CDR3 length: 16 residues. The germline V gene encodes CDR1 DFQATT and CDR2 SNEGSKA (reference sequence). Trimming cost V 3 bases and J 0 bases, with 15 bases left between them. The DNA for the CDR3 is TGCAGTGCTAGTCAATTTGACAGATATAGCAATCAGCCCCAGCATTTT. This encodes CSASQFDRYSNQPQHF.

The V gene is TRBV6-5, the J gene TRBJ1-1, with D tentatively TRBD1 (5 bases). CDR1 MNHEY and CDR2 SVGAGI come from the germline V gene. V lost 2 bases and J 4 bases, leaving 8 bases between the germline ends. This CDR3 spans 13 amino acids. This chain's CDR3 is CASSYGHGTEAFF. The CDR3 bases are TGTGCCAGCAGTTACGGACACGGCACTGAAGCTTTCTTT.

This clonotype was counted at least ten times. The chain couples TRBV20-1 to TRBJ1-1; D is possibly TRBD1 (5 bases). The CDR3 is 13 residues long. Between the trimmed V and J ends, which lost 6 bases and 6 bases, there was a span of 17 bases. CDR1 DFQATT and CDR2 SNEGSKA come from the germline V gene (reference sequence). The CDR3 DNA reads TGCAGTGCCCGTAGCCCAGGGCTCCCTGAAGCTTTCTTT. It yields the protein CSARSPGLPEAFF.

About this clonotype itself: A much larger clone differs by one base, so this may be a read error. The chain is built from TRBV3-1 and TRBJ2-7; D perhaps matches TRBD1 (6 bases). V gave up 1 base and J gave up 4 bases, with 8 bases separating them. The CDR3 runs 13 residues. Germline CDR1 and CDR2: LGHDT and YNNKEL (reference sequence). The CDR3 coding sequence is TGTGCCAGCAGCCAAGGACAGGAATACGAGCAGTACTTC. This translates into CASSQGQEYEQYF.

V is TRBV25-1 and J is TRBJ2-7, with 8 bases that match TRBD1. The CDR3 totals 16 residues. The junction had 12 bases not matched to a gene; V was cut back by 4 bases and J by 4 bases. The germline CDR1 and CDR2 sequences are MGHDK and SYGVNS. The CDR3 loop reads CASSGRDRSSRYEQYF. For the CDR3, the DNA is TGTGCCAGCAGTGGTCGGGACAGGTCTTCTAGATACGAGCAGTACTTC.

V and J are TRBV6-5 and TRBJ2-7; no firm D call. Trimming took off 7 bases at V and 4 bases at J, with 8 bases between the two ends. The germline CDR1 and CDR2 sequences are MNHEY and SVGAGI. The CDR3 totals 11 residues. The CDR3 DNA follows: TGTGCCAGCACCCTCGGGTACGAGCAGTACTTC. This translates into CASTLGYEQYF.

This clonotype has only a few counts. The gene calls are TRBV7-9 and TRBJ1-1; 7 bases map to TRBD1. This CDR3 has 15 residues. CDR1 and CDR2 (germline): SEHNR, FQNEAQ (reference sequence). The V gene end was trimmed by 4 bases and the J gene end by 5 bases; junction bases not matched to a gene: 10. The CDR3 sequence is CASSSQDRPDTEAFF. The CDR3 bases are TGTGCCAGCAGCTCCCAGGACAGGCCGGATACTGAAGCTTTCTTT.

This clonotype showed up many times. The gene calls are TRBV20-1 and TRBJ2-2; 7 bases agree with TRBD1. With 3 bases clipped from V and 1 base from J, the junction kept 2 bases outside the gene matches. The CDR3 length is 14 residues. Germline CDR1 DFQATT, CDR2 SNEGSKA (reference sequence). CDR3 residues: CSARGTVNTGELFF. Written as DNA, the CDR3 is TGCAGTGCTAGGGGGACAGTGAACACCGGGGAGCTGTTTTTT.